Listed here is a single T cell receptor (beta chain). This clonotype has a count of ten or more. This clone's antigen is unknown. Base qualities are not recorded, but no much larger clone differs from it by a single base. From the cysteine up to the phenylalanine, the CDR3 has a length of 15 residues. Of all the DNA, just the CDR3 is kept, 45 bases in frame from base 1. For CDR1 and CDR2, the germline V gene lists SGHRS and YFSETQ. Trimming accounts for 4 bases at V and 4 bases at J, while the number of junction bases matched to no gene is 3. The TCR beta CDR3 regions were amplified from the RNA transcripts. A first-round RT-PCR of the TCR CDR3 used the HTBI primer set with the Qiagen OneStep RT-PCR kit. The libraries were constructed in a second round of multiplex PCR and then size-selected and purified. Libraries were sequenced paired-end with 100 bp reads on an Illumina HiSeq2000. The authors' analysis ran thus. Raw data were processed with SOAPnuke, discarding reads with adapters, uncalled bases, mean Phred below 15, or no exact constant-primer or identifier match. COPE v1.2.5 was used to merge high-quality paired reads, and clonotypes were defined as unique nucleotide sequences. Clonotypes were aligned to IMGT TRBV, TRBD and TRBJ reference segments using MiTCR v1.1. The analysis was restricted to V-J combinations with a frequency above 0.0001, which together covered 98% to 99.2% of the repertoires. The TCS score was defined as the ratio of F50 (clonal expansion) to E x V (chaos), calculated using BLOSUM62-based TCRdist between CDR3 peptides within each V-J. Welch's t-statistics and random forest reduced 500 to 650 V-J features to 10 to 15, which were used in a naive Bayes classifier (R e1071). TCRdb cleaned the public reads at Q25 with fastp, built clones with MiXCR and kept in-frame beta chains. One record per CDR3 amino acid sequence lists the most common genes and DNA. In this record, the V and J calls reflect TCRdb's handling and not the investigators' own analysis. The sample table holds a few hundred thousand distinct CDR3 sequences, of which roughly an eighth were seen once. The top ten clones comprise 5.3% of the sample.

Graves' hyperthyroidism was defined as stable when no progression to ophthalmopathy occurred over 18 months of follow-up. Hyperthyroidism patients were aged 18 to 65 years and newly diagnosed, with disease duration of less than 2 months. Exclusion was applied to patients with uncontrolled infections, other autoimmune diseases, pregnancy or lactation. Diagnoses were based on clinical symptoms, serum thyroxine and TRAb, thyroid ultrasound and orbital computed tomography. PBMCs were separated from roughly 10 ml of fresh peripheral blood using Ficoll-Paque density gradient centrifugation. Trizol reagent was used to extract total RNA, and RNA quality was then checked on an Agilent 2100 Bioanalyzer. The data were taken from a study of T cells in Graves' hyperthyroidism and ophthalmopathy (dated by TCRdb to between 2018 and 2020). For context, the study as a whole: Peripheral blood samples were taken at initial diagnosis, before any treatment was given. A discovery cohort of about 96 patients, approximately 44 with Graves' ophthalmopathy and approximately 60 with stable Graves' hyperthyroidism, was used to find distinguishing TCR V-J signatures. Prospective prediction of ophthalmopathy was tested in an independent validation cohort of some 20 hyperthyroidism patients and 15 to 17 patients who later progressed to ophthalmopathy. The 90 or so discovery patients were randomly split 7:3 into training and test sets. Thyroid tissue and blood T-cell repertoires from several Graves' hyperthyroidism patients were also compared in the study. Following sampling, methimazole starting at 30 mg daily was given to hyperthyroidism patients, and high-dose intravenous methylprednisolone was given to ophthalmopathy patients. The paper reports TCR Vbeta CDR3 sequencing of some 140 peripheral blood samples: approximately 43 ophthalmopathy, roughly 74 hyperthyroidism and about 17 progressor patients.

On the study overall, not on this receptor specifically: Most expanded thyroid clonotypes (frequency above 0.001) were also found in blood, which suggests that blood repertoires may mirror thyroid immune responses. A model built on a 13 V-J signature distinguished ophthalmopathy from stable hyperthyroidism, reaching about 89% sensitivity and 81% to 83% specificity in cross-validation and 80%/75% in testing. No statistical method was used to fix the sample size in advance, and group allocation was not hidden from the investigators. In validation, the model predicted progression to ophthalmopathy a median of approximately 6.6 months before onset, with approximately 70% sensitivity and roughly 79% specificity.

This clonotype originated in a woman aged 18 to 35 with Graves' hyperthyroidism. The V and J segments used are TRBV5-1 and TRBJ2-1; 12 nucleotides in the junction match TRBD2. What was sequenced was blood. This receptor has the CDR3 CASSETSGGYNEQFF. The nucleotide sequence reads as follows: TGCGCCAGCAGCGAGACTAGCGGGGGATACAATGAGCAGTTCTTC.